The 15 T cell receptor beta chains presented below share a single source sample, sequenced in a study of identical twins. TCRdb re-analysed the 5' RACE reads in MiXCR, keeping a single row per CDR3 protein. The sample lists approximately 1.8 million distinct CDR3 sequences; around a third were seen once. Sequenced material: cord blood. These receptors originate from a newborn girl in good health.

The chain carries TRBV5-5 and TRBJ2-3; D is possibly TRBD1 (5 bases). Germline V gene lookup returns CDR1 SGHKS and CDR2 YYEKEE (reference sequence). V lost 10 bases to trimming and J lost 2 bases, with 17 bases between them. There are 14 residues in the CDR3. The CDR3 coding sequence is TGTGCCGATACCGTCAGGGAAAACACAGATACGCAGTATTTT. It specifies CADTVRENTDTQYF.

This clonotype showed up just a few times. V gene TRBV20-1 combines with J gene TRBJ1-1, with TRBD1 identical over 10 bases. The J segment lost 1 base and the V segment lost 6 bases, leaving 8 bases of the junction unmatched. CDR1 and CDR2 from the germline V gene are DFQATT and SNEGSKA (reference sequence). The CDR3 spans 15 residues. The chain's CDR3 is CSARDRGPSNTEAFF. The CDR3 coding sequence is TGCAGTGCGAGGGACAGGGGTCCTTCGAACACTGAAGCTTTCTTT.

The gene calls are TRBV7-2 and TRBJ2-7; D is ambiguous. The CDR3 runs to 15 residues. With 5 bases removed from V and 0 bases from J, the gap between germline ends came to 14 bases. The V gene's germline CDR1 is SGHTA and CDR2 FQGNSA. The CDR3, as DNA: TGTGCCAGCAGCCTGACCAAGATGAGCTCCTACGAGCAGTACTTC. This sequence encodes CASSLTKMSSYEQYF.

This clonotype has more than one count but fewer than ten. The chain links TRBV6-4 to TRBJ2-1; 9 bases are a match to TRBD2. Germline assignment: CDR1 MRHNA and CDR2 SNTAGT. V lost 5 bases, J lost 6 bases, and 8 bases stayed unmatched. The CDR3 has 15 amino acids. The CDR3 spells CASSLWLAGFNEQFF. The CDR3 DNA follows: TGTGCCAGCAGTCTTTGGCTAGCGGGATTCAATGAGCAGTTCTTC.

In regard to this clonotype: A read error may explain this, as a much larger clone is one base away. The chain combines TRBV4-1 with TRBJ2-7; TRBD2 matches 8 bases. Germline loops: CDR1 MGHRA, CDR2 YSYEKL. With V trimmed by 3 bases and J by 7 bases, 17 bases remained unmatched. CDR3 length equals 17 residues. The CDR3 coding sequence is TGCGCCAGCAGCCACACCCTAGCGGGCCTCAGCTTGGAGGAGCAGTACTTC. Translating gives CASSHTLAGLSLEEQYF.

The V gene is TRBV4-2, the J gene TRBJ2-1, with D maybe TRBD2 (5 bases). CDR3 size: 17 residues. Between the trimmed V and J ends, which lost 3 bases and 8 bases, there was a span of 23 bases. CDR1 and CDR2 from the germline V gene are LGHNA and YNFKEQ. CDR3 nucleotides: TGTGCCAGCAGCCACCCCAATCCTAGCAGATTTAGCGATGAGCAGTTCTTC. Its translation is CASSHPNPSRFSDEQFF.

In its sample, this clonotype was seen a few times. V and J are TRBV2 and TRBJ2-7; TRBD1 might be the D (5 bases). With 4 bases removed from V and 2 bases from J, the gap between germline ends came to 9 bases. The CDR3 sequence is 13 residues long. CDR1 and CDR2 from the germline V gene are SNHLY and FYNNEI. CDR3 region: CASSVTAPYEQYF. CDR3 sequence (DNA): TGTGCCAGCAGTGTGACAGCACCCTACGAGCAGTACTTC.

This clonotype was seen more than once but under ten times. The chain has TRBV5-1 and TRBJ1-1, with D hard to call. CDR3 length: 14 residues. Trimming stripped 1 base from V and 6 bases from J, with 13 bases between. Looked up from germline, CDR1 is SGHRS and CDR2 is YFSETQ. In DNA, the CDR3 is TGCGCCAGCAGCTTGACGGGGATTAGGGCTGAAGCTTTCTTT. Encoded protein: CASSLTGIRAEAFF.

There are a few counts of this clonotype. V is TRBV4-2 and J is TRBJ2-7; tentative D call: TRBD2 (6 bases). The CDR3 covers 17 residues. Germline values: CDR1 LGHNA, CDR2 YNFKEQ. V was trimmed by 3 bases and J by 0 bases, leaving 18 bases between them. CDR3 region: CASSHALTGGISYEQYF. The CDR3 DNA reads TGTGCCAGCAGCCATGCCTTAACAGGCGGGATCTCCTACGAGCAGTACTTC.

There are many counts of this clonotype. The rearrangement links TRBV20-1 to TRBJ2-3; D is perhaps TRBD2 (7 bases). There are 14 residues in the CDR3. V was trimmed by 2 bases and J by 2 bases, leaving 11 bases between them. Looked up from germline, CDR1 is DFQATT and CDR2 is SNEGSKA (reference sequence). CDR3 coding DNA: TGCAGTGCTAGAAGGGGGGGGACCACAGATACGCAGTATTTT. It is translated as CSARRGGTTDTQYF.

This clonotype was detected only a few times. The chain recombines TRBV10-1 with TRBJ2-6; the D is unclear. The V gene's germline CDR1 is WNHNN and CDR2 SYGVQD (reference sequence). V was trimmed by 2 bases and J by 0 bases, leaving 2 bases between them. This CDR3 is 14 amino acids long. The CDR3 spells CASSEGSGANVLTF. The CDR3 DNA reads TGCGCCAGCAGTGAGGGCTCTGGGGCCAACGTCCTGACTTTC.

For this clonotype: Just one base apart from a much larger clone, this may be a read error. V and J are TRBV28 and TRBJ2-4; D possibly corresponds to TRBD2 (6 bases). The CDR3 is 13 amino acids. V lost 4 bases and J lost 15, with 19 bases in between. Per germline, CDR1 MDHEN and CDR2 SYDVKM. The CDR3 DNA reads as TGTGCCAGCAGTTCGGGGGACCTCTACGAGCGGTACTTC. Translated: CASSSGDLYERYF.

This clonotype was recorded at least ten times. The V gene is TRBV10-3, the J gene TRBJ2-5, with D uncertain. The V gene's germline CDR1 is ENHRY and CDR2 SYGVKD. The V gene lost 2 bases and the J gene lost 0 bases, with 13 bases spanning the gap. The CDR3 is 16 residues long. The CDR3 region has the DNA TGTGCCATCAGTGAGAAATCTATCCGGGACCAAGAGACCCAGTACTTC. Protein: CAISEKSIRDQETQYF.

This clonotype showed up just a few times. The chain joins TRBV7-2 to TRBJ2-3; 9 nucleotides agree with TRBD2. J was trimmed by 4 bases and V by 1 base; bases with no gene match: 6. Per germline, CDR1 SGHTA and CDR2 FQGNSA. The CDR3 consists of 16 residues. The CDR3 loop is CASSLVGGGAADTQYF. Here the CDR3 DNA reads TGTGCCAGCAGCTTAGTCGGCGGGGGGGCAGCAGATACGCAGTATTTT. The full variable domain, completed using reference TRBV7-2 and TRBJ2-3, is GAGVSQSPSNKVTEKGKDVELRCDPISGHTALYWYRQSLGQGLEFLIYFQGNSAPDKSGLPSDRFSAERTGGSVSTLTIQRTQQEDSAVYLCASSLVGGGAADTQYFGPGTRLTVL.

This clonotype was counted a few times. The rearrangement links TRBV3-1 to TRBJ2-5, with D uncertain. This CDR3 has 15 amino acids. Per the germline V gene, CDR1 is LGHDT and CDR2 is YNNKEL (reference sequence). V gave up 6 bases and J gave up 1 base, with 15 bases separating them. CDR3 nucleotide sequence: TGTGCCAGCAGTCGGACGGCCATCTCCCAAGAGACCCAGTACTTC. As protein: CASSRTAISQETQYF.